This is a list of T cell receptor beta chains from one sample in a study of blood T cell repertoires in COVID-19. Only in-frame clones appear in the TCRdb table, and some are missing; sequencing was by immunoSEQ multiplex PCR. Among approximately 320,000 clones listed, 70% to 90% were seen once. The sequenced material came from peripheral blood. The receptors were sampled from a human donor in a cohort sampled during active COVID-19. The CDR3 runs from the conserved cysteine through the conserved F or W. Fields, in order: J gene, D gene, V gene, clone size, CDR3 DNA, CDR3 protein. D genes are given only for firm matches. Clone size, where shown, is once, few, many, or a class for clones that have expanded.

>TRBJ2-1|NA|TRBV5-6|NA
TGTGCCAGCAGCTTGACTTTTTACAATGAGCAGTTCTTC
CASSLTFYNEQFF
>TRBJ1-4|NA|TRBV6-2/TRBV6-3|NA
TGTGCCAGCAGTTGGGGACATGGTGAAAAACTGTTTTTT
CASSWGHGEKLFF
>TRBJ1-2|NA|TRBV3-1/TRBV3-2|NA
TGTGCCAGCAGCCAAGATTCGACTGGCAACTATGGCTACACCTTC
CASSQDSTGNYGYTF
>TRBJ2-5|NA|TRBV6-5|NA
TGTGCCAGCAGCTTCTCTCGACGGGGTTCGGAGACCCAGTACTTC
CASSFSRRGSETQYF
>TRBJ1-2|TRBD1|TRBV29-1|NA
TGCAGCGCCGATACCCCGGGACAGCCCTTCTATGGCTACACCTTC
CSADTPGQPFYGYTF
>TRBJ1-1|NA|TRBV9|NA
TGTGCCAGCAGCCCACCCCCGGGTGGGTACACTGAAGCTTTCTTT
CASSPPPGGYTEAFF
>TRBJ1-1|NA|TRBV18|few
TGTGCCAGCTCACCGGGGAGTTGGACTGAAGCTTTCTTT
CASSPGSWTEAFF
>TRBJ1-2|TRBD1|TRBV5-1|NA
TGCGCCAGCAGTCTGGACAGGGTTGGCTATGGCTACACCTTC
CASSLDRVGYGYTF
>TRBJ2-3|NA|TRBV19|NA
TGTGCCAGTAGTGACGACCGCGGGATGAGCACAGATACGCAGTATTTT
CASSDDRGMSTDTQYF
>TRBJ1-2|NA|TRBV12-5|NA
TGTGCTAGTGGTTTGGCGATGACAGAATCCTACACCTTC
CASGLAMTESYTF
>TRBJ1-4|TRBD1|TRBV29-1|NA
TGCAGCGTCCGCAGGACAGGGATGGAAAAACTGTTTTTT
CSVRRTGMEKLFF
>TRBJ1-1|NA|TRBV7-9|few
TGTGCCAGCACGCGGGAGTTGAACACTGAAGCTTTCTTT
CASTRELNTEAFF
>TRBJ1-2|NA|TRBV7-2|NA
TGTGCCAGCAGCTTCACAGGGATTCACTCTGGCTACACCTTC
CASSFTGIHSGYTF
>TRBJ2-2|TRBD1|TRBV13|NA
TGTGCCAGCAGCGCGGGGACAGGGAACACCGGGGAGCTGTTTTTT
CASSAGTGNTGELFF
>TRBJ1-4|TRBD1|TRBV10-3|NA
TGTGCCATCAGTGAGTCTAGGGACAGTACTAATGAAAAACTGTTTTTT
CAISESRDSTNEKLFF
>TRBJ2-7|TRBD1|TRBV18|few
TGTGCCAGCTCACCCACGTCCCGGGACAGGTTCTCCTACGAGCAGTACTTC
CASSPTSRDRFSYEQYF
>TRBJ2-3|TRBD2|TRBV2|NA
TGTGCCAGCAGTGAAGCGGGCGGGGGGGTGAGCACAGATACGCAGTATTTT
CASSEAGGGVSTDTQYF
>TRBJ1-1|TRBD1|TRBV19|NA
TGTGCCAGTAGTCCTCACAGGGGGAGGTCGGCTGAAGCTTTCTTT
CASSPHRGRSAEAFF